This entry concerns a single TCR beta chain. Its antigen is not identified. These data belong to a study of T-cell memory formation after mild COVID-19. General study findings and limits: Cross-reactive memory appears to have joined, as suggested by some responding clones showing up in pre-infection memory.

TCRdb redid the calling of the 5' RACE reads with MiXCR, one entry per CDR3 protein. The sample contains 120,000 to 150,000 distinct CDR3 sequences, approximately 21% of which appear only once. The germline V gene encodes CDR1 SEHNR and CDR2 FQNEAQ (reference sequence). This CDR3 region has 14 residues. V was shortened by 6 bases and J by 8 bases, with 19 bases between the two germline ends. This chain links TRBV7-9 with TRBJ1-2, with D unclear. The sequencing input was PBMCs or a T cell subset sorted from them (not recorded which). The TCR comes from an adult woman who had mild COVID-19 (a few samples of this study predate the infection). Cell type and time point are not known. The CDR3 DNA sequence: TGTGCCAGCAGTCCGGATCGTAAAGGGATCGGCTACACCTTC. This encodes CASSPDRKGIGYTF.